This T cell receptor (beta chain) comes out of a study of shared clonotypes between healthy human individuals. Overall study: Aged between 18 and 49, the donors were a couple of women and a few men.

Study outcomes and limitations: Generation of non-shared clonotypes was less probable than generation of clonotypes shared by all four donors. Collection of samples was limited to blood; tissue repertoires likely differ.

Repertoires were generated with immunoSEQ multiplex PCR, while TCRdb's copy carries only in-frame clones and drops some. The sample has around 1.1 million clones, 75% to 85% seen once. Remarks on this clone: Its antigen remains unknown.

The investigators split CD4+ cells into a CD45RA+ naive subset and a CD45RA-negative memory subset. This receptor was identified in a man younger than 30 in good health. Some clones in this sample may be carry-over from other donors' samples. Source material: memory CD4+ T cells from PBMCs. Subset: CD45RA-negative fraction.

The CDR3 bases are TGCGCCAGCAGCCAAGATTGGAAGCGGGAGGACTACGAGCAGTACTTC. Residues: CASSQDWKREDYEQYF. V is TRBV4-3 and J is TRBJ2-7, with 9 bases lining up with TRBD2. Unmatched junction bases numbered 6, after V lost 0 bases and J lost 3 bases. CDR3 length equals 16 residues. In germline, CDR1 is LGHNA, CDR2 YSLEER.